The T cell receptor beta chain described here comes from a study of T cells after yellow fever vaccination. Study findings and constraints: Weaker, the secondary response had a peak occurring faster, on day 5 versus 15. CD4 and CD8 compartments shared a small share of clonotypes.

The CDR3 spans 15 residues. The germline V and J ends were trimmed by 7 bases and 2 bases, with 17 bases remaining between them. Germline assignment: CDR1 LNHDA and CDR2 SQIVND (reference sequence). Template switching by 5'RACE produced TCR cDNA, adding a universal primer site and UMIs. TCRdb passed the 5' RACE reads through MiXCR, listing each CDR3 protein once. Seen here are a few hundred thousand distinct CDR3 sequences, around 21% observed once, and the top ten hold more than 13%. For this clonotype: The antigen is undetermined.

The TCR sequence derives from a man aged 30 to 45 who received the YFV17D yellow fever vaccine. V gene TRBV19 combines with J gene TRBJ2-5, with a tentative D call TRBD2 (6 bases). Specimen: PBMCs, collected 15 days after the yellow fever booster vaccination. In DNA form, the CDR3 reads TGTGCCAGTACTGGGACGGGAGAACAGCAAGAGACCCAGTACTTC. It specifies CASTGTGEQQETQYF.